Listed below are T cell receptor beta chains from one sample, sequenced in a study of monozygotic twins with cystic fibrosis. This table comes from immunoSEQ multiplex PCR, and its TCRdb copy is limited to in-frame clones, with some not included. Of 25,000 to 30,000 clones listed, over 80% were seen once; the top ten hold about 0.96%. Sequencing was done on a sample of blood. The source is a girl aged 2-10 years with cystic fibrosis. The CDR3 runs from the conserved cysteine through the conserved F or W. Fields, in order: clone size, J gene, V gene, D gene, CDR3 protein, CDR3 DNA. A D gene is named only where the DNA matches it firmly. Not every row has a clone size; where given, it reads once, few, many or a size class.

few	TRBJ2-3	TRBV5-1	TRBD1	CASSWDSKTDTQYF	TGCGCCAGCAGCTGGGACAGCAAAACAGATACGCAGTATTTT
-	TRBJ1-3	TRBV28	-	CASSDAGAGNTIYF	TGTGCCAGCAGTGACGCAGGGGCTGGAAACACCATATATTTT
-	TRBJ1-2	TRBV19	TRBD1	CASSIAGQGASYGYTF	TGTGCCAGTAGTATAGCGGGACAGGGGGCTAGCTATGGCTACACCTTC
-	TRBJ2-5	TRBV18	-	CASSPPEEETQYF	TGTGCCAGCTCACCACCGGAGGAAGAGACCCAGTACTTC
few	TRBJ2-7	TRBV4-1	TRBD2	CASSAGAAYEQYF	TGCGCCAGCAGCGCGGGAGCGGCCTACGAGCAGTACTTC
-	TRBJ2-1	TRBV27	TRBD2	CASSFLASGSSVNEQFF	TGTGCCAGCAGTTTCTTGGCTAGCGGGAGTTCAGTCAATGAGCAGTTCTTC
-	TRBJ2-5	TRBV30	TRBD2	CASTSGAETQYF	TGTGCCTCTACAAGCGGGGCGGAGACCCAGTACTTC
-	TRBJ1-5	TRBV5-8	-	CASSEGTGNQPQHF	TGTGCCAGCAGCGAAGGGACGGGGAATCAGCCCCAGCATTTT
once	TRBJ2-1	TRBV5-1	TRBD1	CASSLGTGHRDEQFF	TGCGCCAGCAGCCTAGGGACAGGGCACAGGGATGAGCAGTTCTTC
-	TRBJ2-7	TRBV28	-	CASSLGRYYEQYF	TGTGCCAGCAGTTTAGGACGGTACTACGAGCAGTACTTC
-	TRBJ2-5	TRBV27	-	CASSFGRPRAETQYF	TGTGCCAGCAGTTTTGGCCGCCCGCGGGCAGAGACCCAGTACTTC
-	TRBJ1-5	TRBV10-1	-	CASSLGLGQPQHF	TGCGCCAGCAGCTTAGGTTTGGGTCAGCCCCAGCATTTT
-	TRBJ1-1	TRBV4-1	-	CASSQDKWTANTEAFF	TGCGCCAGCAGCCAAGATAAATGGACAGCGAACACTGAAGCTTTCTTT
-	TRBJ1-2	TRBV18	-	CASSESGYGYTF	TGTGCCAGCTCAGAGTCGGGCTATGGCTACACCTTC
-	TRBJ2-7	TRBV27	TRBD2	CASSLGLAASYEQYF	TGTGCCAGCAGCTTAGGACTAGCGGCCTCCTACGAGCAGTACTTC
few	TRBJ1-2	TRBV19	-	CASNSDGSGIYGYTF	TGTGCCAGTAATTCGGACGGATCCGGGATCTATGGCTACACCTTC
-	TRBJ1-1	TRBV6-5	-	CASSYSKRGAEAFF	TGTGCCAGCAGTTATTCTAAGAGAGGGGCTGAAGCTTTCTTT
-	TRBJ1-5	TRBV6-4	TRBD1	CAGVLQRGAGGTPQHF	TGTGCCGGGGTATTGCAGAGGGGGGCAGGGGGTACCCCCCAGCATTTT
few	TRBJ1-4	TRBV7-9	-	CASSQQGRANEKLFF	TGTGCCAGCAGCCAGCAAGGGCGGGCTAATGAAAAACTGTTTTTT
-	TRBJ2-3	TRBV12-5	-	CASSAGSTDTQYF	TGTGCTAGTTCCGCGGGGAGCACAGATACGCAGTATTTT
-	TRBJ1-2	TRBV27	-	CASRGNGRDGGYTF	TGTGCCAGCAGGGGGAACGGCAGGGACGGTGGCTACACCTTC
-	TRBJ1-1	TRBV20-1	-	CSASRKSEAFF	TGCAGTGCTTCCCGGAAATCTGAAGCTTTCTTT
-	TRBJ2-2	TRBV19	TRBD2	CASSIDAGVQTGELFF	TGTGCCAGTAGTATTGATGCGGGAGTACAGACCGGGGAGCTGTTTTTT